A selection of T cell receptor beta chains follows, all from one sample in a study of T cells after yellow fever vaccination. TCRdb reprocessed the 5' RACE reads with MiXCR, giving one entry per CDR3 protein. The table records 150,000 to 200,000 distinct CDR3 sequences, 6% to 7.5% of them present only once. Here the sequenced sample was CD4+ T cells sorted from PBMCs, taken around 5 days after the first yellow fever vaccination. The source of these receptors is a young man who received the YFV17D yellow fever vaccine. Each CDR3 is given with its conserved first and last residue. D genes are given only for firm matches. Expanded clones get a size class; other rows say once, few or many, or leave the size out.

size	V	J	D	DNA	CDR3
many	TRBV7-2	TRBJ1-5	-	TGTGCCAGCAGCTTAGGGGGGCCTGGGAATCAGCCCCAGCATTTT	CASSLGGPGNQPQHF
few	TRBV5-1	TRBJ1-1	-	TGCGCCAGCAGCTTGGTAGGGCTGGACACTGAAGCTTTCTTT	CASSLVGLDTEAFF
few	TRBV29-1	TRBJ1-1	TRBD1	TGCAGCCCCGGGGACAGGGAGGACACTGAAGCTTTCTTT	CSPGDREDTEAFF
-	TRBV3-1	TRBJ2-5	-	TGTGCCAGCAGCCAAGGGAGAGGGGGTTCAGAGACCCAGTACTTC	CASSQGRGGSETQYF
few	TRBV30	TRBJ2-3	TRBD1	TGTGCCTGGACTCGGGCAGGGGGCCTCGGTACGCAGTATTTT	CAWTRAGGLGTQYF
-	TRBV28	TRBJ2-3	TRBD2	TGTGCCAGCAGTCGGCCGGGACTAGCGGTCACAGATACGCAGTATTTT	CASSRPGLAVTDTQYF
many	TRBV3-1	TRBJ2-3	TRBD2	TGTGCCAGCAGCTTCGTAGCGGGGGGGGGCACAGATACGCAGTATTTT	CASSFVAGGGTDTQYF
many	TRBV20-1	TRBJ1-5	-	TGCAGTGCTGCAGGGGATGGCAATCAGCCCCAGCATTTT	CSAAGDGNQPQHF
many	TRBV5-1	TRBJ2-7	TRBD1	TGCGCCAGCAGCTTGGGGGACAGGCACCCGGACGAGCAGTACTTC	CASSLGDRHPDEQYF
-	TRBV12-3/TRBV12-4	TRBJ1-6	-	TGTGCCAGCAGTGACAGTTGGAATTCACCCCTCCACTTT	CASSDSWNSPLHF
few	TRBV6-1	TRBJ2-2	-	TGTGCCATAGAGTGGGCGGGGTTGGAAGCCGGGGAGCTGTTTTTT	CAIEWAGLEAGELFF
few	TRBV5-4	TRBJ2-1	-	TGTGCCAGCACCCTCGGACAGAACAATGAGCAGTTCTTC	CASTLGQNNEQFF
many	TRBV27	TRBJ1-1	-	TGTGCCAGCAGTTTTAGCCTCGGCGGGATGAACACTGAAGCTTTCTTT	CASSFSLGGMNTEAFF
-	TRBV12-3/TRBV12-4	TRBJ1-5	TRBD1	TGTGCCAGCAACCAGGGGACAGTCAATCAGCCCCAGCATTTT	CASNQGTVNQPQHF
-	TRBV3-1	TRBJ1-5	-	TGTGCCAGCACCCAGCAGGTCAATCAGCCCCAGCATTTT	CASTQQVNQPQHF
many	TRBV3-1	TRBJ2-3	TRBD2	TGTGCCAGCAGCCTCCCTTCAGCGGGGGCAGATACGCAGTATTTT	CASSLPSAGADTQYF
-	TRBV6-2/TRBV6-3	TRBJ2-5	-	TGTGCCAGCAGTTCGGGACCCCGCGGGGAGACCCAGTACTTC	CASSSGPRGETQYF
-	TRBV9	TRBJ1-6	-	TGTGCCAGCAGCGTAACGCCCCGGACGGGAGTGTCACCCCTCCACTTT	CASSVTPRTGVSPLHF
many	TRBV28	TRBJ2-5	TRBD1	TGTGCCAGCAGTTCCCCGGGACAGGAAAAGACCCAGTACTTC	CASSSPGQEKTQYF
-	TRBV6-2/TRBV6-3	TRBJ2-2	-	TGTGCCAGCACCCTGGGGAAGGGGGACACCGGGGAGCTGTTTTTT	CASTLGKGDTGELFF
-	TRBV18	TRBJ2-5	TRBD2	TGTGCCAGCTCACTAATGACTAGCGGGGGATCGGAAGAGACCCAGTACTTC	CASSLMTSGGSEETQYF
many	TRBV4-2	TRBJ2-5	-	TGTGCCAGCAGCCAAGATCCCCGGGGGCCGAAAGAGACCCAGTACTTC	CASSQDPRGPKETQYF
few	TRBV7-2	TRBJ2-2	-	TGTGCCAGCAGCTTAGTTGGGCAGGGTAGTACCGGGGAGCTGTTTTTT	CASSLVGQGSTGELFF
-	TRBV10-3	TRBJ2-3	TRBD2	TGTGCCATCAGAGGACTAGCGGGCACAGATACGCAGTATTTT	CAIRGLAGTDTQYF
many	TRBV13	TRBJ2-3	-	TGTGCCAGCAGCTTGGGTCTAACCACAGATACGCAGTATTTT	CASSLGLTTDTQYF
few	TRBV5-5	TRBJ2-5	-	TGTGCCAGCAGCTGGCCCCAAGAGACCCAGTACTTC	CASSWPQETQYF
many	TRBV20-1	TRBJ2-3	-	TGCAGTGCCCGGGACCTGGCAGATACGCAGTATTTT	CSARDLADTQYF
many	TRBV9	TRBJ2-7	TRBD2	TGTGCCAGCAGCGTAGGACCTGCTAGCGGGGCCACCTACGAGCAGTACTTC	CASSVGPASGATYEQYF
many	TRBV25-1	TRBJ2-5	-	TGTGCCAGCAGTGGGGTAAGGGGAGAGACCCAGTACTTC	CASSGVRGETQYF
many	TRBV29-1	TRBJ1-1	-	TGCAGCGTTGTCTTTTACAGGGTCCCTGAAGCTTTCTTT	CSVVFYRVPEAFF
many	TRBV5-1	TRBJ1-1	-	TGCGCCAGCAGCCTGATAGGGAGGGAGGACACTGAAGCTTTCTTT	CASSLIGREDTEAFF
many	TRBV4-2	TRBJ2-3	TRBD1	TGTGCCAGCAGCCCGGGGGACAGGGGTAAACGCACAGATACGCAGTATTTT	CASSPGDRGKRTDTQYF